The TCR beta chain described here comes from a study of blood T cell repertoires in COVID-19. The wider study: COVID-19 samples from acute and convalescent phases originated in the United States, Italy and Spain. Nucleic acid was either cDNA or gDNA, and it came from T cells, B-cell-depleted T cells, or PBMCs.

How the authors handled the data: Scientists estimated how many nucleated cells there were by amplifying reference gene primers. Repertoires were generated with immunoSEQ multiplex PCR, while TCRdb's copy carries only in-frame clones and drops some. V and J calls and clone size are as listed in that table; D and trimming were resolved from the DNA. The sample consists of 120,000 or so clones, approximately 90% of them appearing once. The CDR3 sequence is 14 residues long. The V gene's germline CDR1 is SGHAT and CDR2 FQNNGV. Trimming at V came to 5 bases and at J to 3 bases, leaving 7 bases not matched to a gene. This clone was seen a single time.

The chain is built from TRBV11-2 and TRBJ2-7; 7 positions match TRBD1. The source material was peripheral blood. The receptor was derived from a man over 45 with acute or convalescent COVID-19. CDR3 protein: CASSPGQGDYEQYF. DNA for the CDR3: TGTGCCAGCAGCCCGGGGCAGGGGGACTACGAGCAGTACTTC.